This T cell receptor beta chain emerged from a study of T cell changes during pregnancy in multiple sclerosis. V lost 6 bases and J 2 bases, leaving 11 bases between the germline ends. This CDR3 spans 13 amino acids. Germline assignment: CDR1 KGHSH and CDR2 LQKENI. Repertoires were generated with immunoSEQ multiplex PCR, while TCRdb's copy carries only in-frame clones and drops some. The top ten hold under 0.95% of the sample, which has some 42,000 clones, 70% to 90% seen once. This chain uses TRBV18 with TRBJ2-7; the D gene is possibly TRBD1 (5 bases). The sample was CD4+ T cells from peripheral blood mononuclear cells, taken after pregnancy. This TCR was sampled from a female donor with multiple sclerosis, enrolled in a pregnancy study. The CDR3 sequence is CASSEQVTYEQYF. The CDR3 nucleotides read TGTGCCAGCTCCGAACAGGTTACCTACGAGCAGTACTTC.